Listed here are 8 T cell receptor beta chains from one sample, sequenced in a study of immune evolution from preneoplasia to lung adenocarcinoma. Clones were sequenced by immunoSEQ multiplex PCR, and TCRdb holds only the in-frame ones, with some missing. This table has just under 6,500 clones, more than 60% appearing once. Sequenced input: FFPE minimally invasive lung adenocarcinoma tissue. The receptors were sampled from a person aged 50 or older with lung adenocarcinoma.

A single count supports this clone. The chain employs TRBV7-9 and TRBJ2-6; D call uncertain. This CDR3 comprises 17 residues. Germline CDR1 is SEHNR and CDR2 is FQNEAQ (reference sequence). V was pared by 5 bases and J by 0 bases, with 14 bases between. In DNA, the CDR3 is TGTGCCAGCAGCCGCCGGGTCCTAAGCTCTGGGGCCAACGTCCTGACTTTC. As protein: CASSRRVLSSGANVLTF.

This rearrangement joins TRBV21-1 to TRBJ2-2. TRBV21-1 constitutes a pseudogene. The length of the CDR3 is 16 residues. CDR3 amino acids: CASSKAQDYNTGELFF. Here the CDR3 DNA reads TGTGCCAGCAGCAAAGCGCAAGATTACAACACCGGGGAGCTGTTTTTT.

This rearrangement joins TRBV6-1 to TRBJ1-5; D remains unclear. V lost 1 base, J lost 6 bases, and 10 bases lay in between. Looked up from germline, CDR1 is MNHNS and CDR2 is SASEGT. The CDR3 length is 14 residues. The CDR3 DNA reads TGTGCCAGCAGTGAAGTGTATAGTAGTCAGCCCCAGCATTTT. Its translation is CASSEVYSSQPQHF.

The CDR3 loop is CASSTGRTQYF. The CDR3 coding sequence is TGTGCCAGCAGCACTGGCCGTACTCAGTACTTC. This chain joins TRBV7-9 and TRBJ2-4; D gene uncertain. Germline V gives CDR1 SEHNR, CDR2 FQNEAQ (reference sequence). With 5 bases removed from V and 12 bases from J, the gap between germline ends came to 11 bases. The CDR3 spans 11 residues.

J is TRBJ2-3 and V is TRBV2, with TRBD2 identical over 8 bases. Trimming took 3 bases from V and 3 from J; bases not matched to a gene: 23. The germline gives CDR1 SNHLY, CDR2 FYNNEI. The CDR3 is 21 amino acids. CDR3 in amino acids: CASSDPLDVLAGHHKTDTQYF. The CDR3 DNA sequence: TGTGCCAGCAGTGACCCACTAGATGTCCTAGCGGGTCACCATAAGACAGATACGCAGTATTTT.

This chain connects TRBV9 to TRBJ2-1; 7 positions match TRBD1. The germline gives CDR1 SGDLS, CDR2 YYNGEE. The CDR3 runs to 15 residues. V shed 3 bases, J shed 1 base, and the junction held 4 bases outside the gene matches. CDR3 amino acids: CASSAQGNSYNEQFF. For the CDR3, the DNA is TGTGCCAGCAGCGCACAGGGGAATTCCTACAATGAGCAGTTCTTC.

The count of this clone is one. V usage is TRBV15 and J usage is TRBJ2-3, with D perhaps matching TRBD1 (5 bases). Germline CDR1 LNHNV, CDR2 YYDKDF (reference sequence). CDR3 size: 15 residues. Trimming took 6 bases from V and 5 from J, leaving 18 bases between them. The CDR3 loop is CATSDRGSALDTQYF. CDR3 bases: TGTGCCACCAGTGACAGAGGATCGGCTCTAGATACGCAGTATTTT.

V gene TRBV5-1 combines with J gene TRBJ1-1; D gene ambiguous. V lost 2 bases to trimming and J lost 0 bases, with 8 bases between them. Germline CDR1 and CDR2: SGHRS and YFSETQ. The CDR3 covers 14 residues. CDR3 bases: TGCGCCAGCAGCTTCTCCGGGGTGAACACTGAAGCTTTCTTT. Translating gives CASSFSGVNTEAFF.